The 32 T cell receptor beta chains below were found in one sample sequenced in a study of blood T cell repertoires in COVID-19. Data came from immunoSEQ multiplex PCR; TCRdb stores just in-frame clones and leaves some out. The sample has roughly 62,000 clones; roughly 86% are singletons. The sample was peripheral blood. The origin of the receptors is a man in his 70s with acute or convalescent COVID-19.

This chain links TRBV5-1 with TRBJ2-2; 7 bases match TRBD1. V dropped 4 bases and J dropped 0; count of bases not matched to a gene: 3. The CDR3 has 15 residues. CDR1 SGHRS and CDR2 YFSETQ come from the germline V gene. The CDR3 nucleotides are TGCGCCAGCAGCGACAGGGTGGCGAACACCGGGGAGCTGTTTTTT. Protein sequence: CASSDRVANTGELFF.

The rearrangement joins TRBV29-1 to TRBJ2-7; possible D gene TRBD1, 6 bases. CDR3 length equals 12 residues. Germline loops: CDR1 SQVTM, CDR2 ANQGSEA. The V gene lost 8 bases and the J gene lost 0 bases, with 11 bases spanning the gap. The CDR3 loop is CSFGQSSYEQYF. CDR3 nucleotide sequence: TGCAGCTTTGGACAGAGCTCCTACGAGCAGTACTTC.

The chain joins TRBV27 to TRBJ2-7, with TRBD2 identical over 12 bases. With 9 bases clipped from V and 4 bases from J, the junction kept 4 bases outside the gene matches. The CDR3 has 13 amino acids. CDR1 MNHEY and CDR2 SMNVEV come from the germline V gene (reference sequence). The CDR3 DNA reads TGTGCCAGAAGGACTAGCGGGACGTACGAGCAGTACTTC. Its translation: CARRTSGTYEQYF.

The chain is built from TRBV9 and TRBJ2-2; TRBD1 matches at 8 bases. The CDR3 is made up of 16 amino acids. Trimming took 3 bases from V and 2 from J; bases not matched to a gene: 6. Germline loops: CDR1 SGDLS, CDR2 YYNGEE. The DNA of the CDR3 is TGTGCCAGCAGCGCCGGACAGGGCGGTAACACCGGGGAGCTGTTTTTT. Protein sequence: CASSAGQGGNTGELFF.

CDR3 bases: TGTGCCAGCAGCCCTGACTCAGGGGGACGGGGCTACACCTTC. It is translated as CASSPDSGGRGYTF. The V gene is TRBV5-6, the J gene TRBJ1-2; 7 positions agree with TRBD1. V shed 4 bases and J 8 bases; nucleotides not matched to a gene: 11. This CDR3 comprises 14 residues. CDR1 and CDR2 from the germline V gene are SGHDT and YYEEEE.

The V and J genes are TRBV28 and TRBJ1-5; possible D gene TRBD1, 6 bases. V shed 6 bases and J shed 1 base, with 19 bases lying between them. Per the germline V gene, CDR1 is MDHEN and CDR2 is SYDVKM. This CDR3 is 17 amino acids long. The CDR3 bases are TGTGCCAGCAGCTCCCCCGGGACAAGAGGAAGCAATCAGCCCCAGCATTTT. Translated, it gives CASSSPGTRGSNQPQHF.

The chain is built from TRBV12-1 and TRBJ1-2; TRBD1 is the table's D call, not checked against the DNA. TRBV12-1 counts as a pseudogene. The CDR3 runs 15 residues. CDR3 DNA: TGTGCCAGCAGCGAAAAGGGACAGACAAACTATGGCTACACCTTC. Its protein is CASSEKGQTNYGYTF.

CDR3 in amino acids: CASSPGGRGLSDTQYF. The DNA for the CDR3 is TGTGCCAGCAGCCCAGGGGGCAGGGGGCTATCAGATACGCAGTATTTT. The chain couples TRBV5-4 to TRBJ2-3; the match to TRBD1 covers 8 bases. Per germline, CDR1 SGHNT and CDR2 YYREEE (reference sequence). The CDR3 is made up of 16 amino acids. V lost 4 bases to trimming and J lost 4 bases; unmatched junction nucleotides: 11.

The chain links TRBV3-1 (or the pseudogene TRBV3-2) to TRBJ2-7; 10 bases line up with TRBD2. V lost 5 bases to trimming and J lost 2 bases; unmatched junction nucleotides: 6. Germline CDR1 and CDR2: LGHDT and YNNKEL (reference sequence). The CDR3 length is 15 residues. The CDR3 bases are TGTGCCAGCAGCAAAACCGGGACTAGCGCCTACGAGCAGTACTTC. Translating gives CASSKTGTSAYEQYF.

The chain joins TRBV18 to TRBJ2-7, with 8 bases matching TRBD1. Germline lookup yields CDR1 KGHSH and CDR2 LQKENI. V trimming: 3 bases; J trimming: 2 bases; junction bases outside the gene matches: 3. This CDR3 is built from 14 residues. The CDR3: CASSPGTGPYEQYF. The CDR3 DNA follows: TGTGCCAGCTCACCCGGGACAGGACCCTACGAGCAGTACTTC.

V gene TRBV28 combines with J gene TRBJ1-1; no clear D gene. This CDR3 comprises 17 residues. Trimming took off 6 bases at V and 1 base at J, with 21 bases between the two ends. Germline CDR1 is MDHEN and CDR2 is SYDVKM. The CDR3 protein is CASSRTSLWAKNTEAFF. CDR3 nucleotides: TGTGCCAGCAGCCGAACATCTCTTTGGGCAAAGAACACTGAAGCTTTCTTT. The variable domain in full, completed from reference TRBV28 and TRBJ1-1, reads DVKVTQSSRYLVKRTGEKVFLECVQDMDHENMFWYRQDPGLGLRLIYFSYDVKMKEKGDIPEGYSVSREKKERFSLILESASTNQTSMYLCASSRTSLWAKNTEAFFGQGTRLTVV.

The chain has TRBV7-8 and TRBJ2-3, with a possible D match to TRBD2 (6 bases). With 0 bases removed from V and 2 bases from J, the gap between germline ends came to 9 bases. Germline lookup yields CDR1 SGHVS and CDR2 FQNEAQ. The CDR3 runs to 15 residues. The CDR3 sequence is CASSLAPSDTDTQYF. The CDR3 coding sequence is TGTGCCAGCAGCTTAGCCCCTAGCGACACAGATACGCAGTATTTT. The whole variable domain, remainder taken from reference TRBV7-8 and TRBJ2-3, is GAGVSQSPRYKVAKRGQDVALRCDPISGHVSLFWYQQALGQGPEFLTYFQNEAQLDKSGLPSDRFFAERPEGSVSTLKIQRTQQEDSAVYLCASSLAPSDTDTQYFGPGTRLTVL.

CDR3 sequence: CASSLTPTNSYNEQFF. The DNA of the CDR3 is TGTGCCAGCAGCTTGACCCCAACTAACTCCTACAATGAGCAGTTCTTC. V is TRBV5-4 and J is TRBJ2-1; D remains unclear. The CDR3 spans 16 residues. The V end was cut by 1 base, the J end by 0 bases, with 11 bases between. The germline gives CDR1 SGHNT, CDR2 YYREEE (reference sequence).

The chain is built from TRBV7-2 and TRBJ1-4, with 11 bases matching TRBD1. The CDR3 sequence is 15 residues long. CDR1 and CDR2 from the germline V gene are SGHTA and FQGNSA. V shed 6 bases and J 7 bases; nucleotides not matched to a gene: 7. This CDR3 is CASRPAGTGGEKLFF. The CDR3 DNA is TGTGCCAGCAGGCCCGCCGGGACAGGGGGTGAAAAACTGTTTTTT.

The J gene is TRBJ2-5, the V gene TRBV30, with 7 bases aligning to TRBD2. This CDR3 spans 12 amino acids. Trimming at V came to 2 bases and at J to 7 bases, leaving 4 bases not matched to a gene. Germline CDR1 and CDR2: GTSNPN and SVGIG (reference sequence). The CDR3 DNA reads TGTGCCTGGAGTCCCGGGGAGGGGACCCAGTACTTC. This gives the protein CAWSPGEGTQYF.

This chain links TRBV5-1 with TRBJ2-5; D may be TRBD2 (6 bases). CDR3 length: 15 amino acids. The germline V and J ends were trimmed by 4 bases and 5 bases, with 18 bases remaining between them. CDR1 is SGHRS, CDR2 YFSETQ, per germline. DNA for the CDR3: TGCGCCAGCAGCGACGCTCGGGGGTTCCTGGAGACCCAGTACTTC. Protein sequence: CASSDARGFLETQYF. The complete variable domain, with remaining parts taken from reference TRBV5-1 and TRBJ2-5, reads KAGVTQTPRYLIKTRGQQVTLSCSPISGHRSVSWYQQTPGQGLQFLFEYFSETQRNKGNFPGRFSGRQFSNSRSEMNVSTLELGDSALYLCASSDARGFLETQYFGPGTRLLVL.

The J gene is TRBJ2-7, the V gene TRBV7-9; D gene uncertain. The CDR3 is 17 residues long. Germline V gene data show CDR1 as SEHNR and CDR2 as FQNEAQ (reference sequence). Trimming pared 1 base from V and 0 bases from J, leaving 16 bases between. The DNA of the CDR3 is TGTGCCAGCAGCTTAGTCCCCCTAACGCACGGCTCCTACGAGCAGTACTTC. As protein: CASSLVPLTHGSYEQYF.

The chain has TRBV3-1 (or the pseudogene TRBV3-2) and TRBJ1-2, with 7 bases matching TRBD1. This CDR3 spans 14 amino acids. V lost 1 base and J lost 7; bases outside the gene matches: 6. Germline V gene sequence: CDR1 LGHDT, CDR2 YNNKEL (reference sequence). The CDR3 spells CASSQGEGAIGYTF. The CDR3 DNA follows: TGTGCCAGCAGCCAAGGAGAGGGGGCGATTGGCTACACCTTC.

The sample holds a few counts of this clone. Here the CDR3 DNA reads TGTGCCAGCAGTGAGTGGGCTAAGGCTGAAGCTTTCTTT. Translation gives CASSEWAKAEAFF. The chain couples TRBV6-1 to TRBJ1-1, with D hard to call. V was cut by 3 bases and J by 6 bases, with 11 bases left in between. The germline gives CDR1 MNHNS, CDR2 SASEGT. The CDR3 extends over 13 amino acids.

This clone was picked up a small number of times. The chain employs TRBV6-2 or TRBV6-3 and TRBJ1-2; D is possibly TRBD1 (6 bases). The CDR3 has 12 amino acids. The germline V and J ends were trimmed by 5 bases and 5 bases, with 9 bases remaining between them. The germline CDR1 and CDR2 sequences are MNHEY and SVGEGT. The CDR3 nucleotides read TGTGCCAGCAGTCCCACAGGGTATGGCTACACCTTC. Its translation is CASSPTGYGYTF.

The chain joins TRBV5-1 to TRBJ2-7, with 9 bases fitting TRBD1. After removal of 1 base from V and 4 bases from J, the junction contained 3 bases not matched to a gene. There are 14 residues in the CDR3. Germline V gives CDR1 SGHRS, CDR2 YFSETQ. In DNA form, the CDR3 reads TGCGCCAGCAGCTTGACAGGGGGCAGATACGAGCAGTACTTC. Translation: CASSLTGGRYEQYF.

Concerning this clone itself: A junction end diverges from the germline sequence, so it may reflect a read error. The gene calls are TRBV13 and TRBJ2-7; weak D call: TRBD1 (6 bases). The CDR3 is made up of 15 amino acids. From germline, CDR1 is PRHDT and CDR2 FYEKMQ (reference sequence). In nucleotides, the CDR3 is TGTGCCAGCACCACGACACAGGGAGTGATACGCGAGCAGCACTTC. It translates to CASTTTQGVIREQHF.

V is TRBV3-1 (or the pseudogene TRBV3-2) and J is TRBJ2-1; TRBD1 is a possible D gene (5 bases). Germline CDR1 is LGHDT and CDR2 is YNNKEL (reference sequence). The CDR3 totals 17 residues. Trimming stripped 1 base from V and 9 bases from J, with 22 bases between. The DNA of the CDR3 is TGTGCCAGCAGCCAAGGGGGCAATCCGAGGCCCAGAGGTGAGCAGTTCTTC. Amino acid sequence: CASSQGGNPRPRGEQFF.

CDR3 amino acids: CASNLQGATDTQYF. In DNA, the CDR3 is TGTGCCAGTAACCTTCAGGGGGCAACAGATACGCAGTATTTT. The chain has TRBV9 and TRBJ2-3, with 8 bases that match TRBD1. This CDR3 has 14 amino acids. Per the germline V gene, CDR1 is SGDLS and CDR2 is YYNGEE. Trimming at V came to 8 bases and at J to 3 bases, leaving 8 bases not matched to a gene.

The CDR3 DNA reads TGTGCCTGGACCGACACTGAAGCTTTCTTT. As protein: CAWTDTEAFF. The rearrangement uses TRBV30 and TRBJ1-1; D gene uncertain. V was cut by 4 bases and J by 3 bases, with 3 bases left in between. Germline CDR1 GTSNPN, CDR2 SVGIG (reference sequence). This CDR3 is 10 amino acids long.

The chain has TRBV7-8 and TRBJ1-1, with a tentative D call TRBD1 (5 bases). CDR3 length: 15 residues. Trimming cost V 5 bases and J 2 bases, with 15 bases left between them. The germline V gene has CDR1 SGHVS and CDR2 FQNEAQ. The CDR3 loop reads CASSPDSFLNTEAFF. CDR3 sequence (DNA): TGTGCCAGCAGCCCTGACAGTTTCTTAAACACTGAAGCTTTCTTT.

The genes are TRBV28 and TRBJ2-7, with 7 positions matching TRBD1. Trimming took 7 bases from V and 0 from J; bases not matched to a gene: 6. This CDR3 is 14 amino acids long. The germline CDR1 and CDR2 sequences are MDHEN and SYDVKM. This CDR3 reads CASIANRGSYEQYF. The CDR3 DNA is TGTGCCAGCATCGCCAACAGGGGCTCCTACGAGCAGTACTTC.

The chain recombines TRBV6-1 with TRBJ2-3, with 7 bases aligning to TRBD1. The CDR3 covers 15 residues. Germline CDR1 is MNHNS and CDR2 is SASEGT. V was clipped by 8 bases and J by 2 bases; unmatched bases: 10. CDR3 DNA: TGTGCCAGCCTTCGGGACAGTTCACTCACAGATACGCAGTATTTT. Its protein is CASLRDSSLTDTQYF.

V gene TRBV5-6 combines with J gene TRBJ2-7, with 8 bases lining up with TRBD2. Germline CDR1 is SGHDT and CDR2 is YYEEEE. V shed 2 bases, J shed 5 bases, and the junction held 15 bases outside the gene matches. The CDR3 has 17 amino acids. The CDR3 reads CASSFWSGSSAAHEQYF. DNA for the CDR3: TGTGCCAGCAGCTTTTGGAGCGGGAGCTCCGCGGCCCACGAGCAGTACTTC.

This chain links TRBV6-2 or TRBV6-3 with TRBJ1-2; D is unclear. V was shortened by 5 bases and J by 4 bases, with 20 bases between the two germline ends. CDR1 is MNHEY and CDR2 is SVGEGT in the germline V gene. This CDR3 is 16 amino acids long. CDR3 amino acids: CASSPRRARAFYGYTF. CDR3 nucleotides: TGTGCCAGCAGTCCCCGGAGGGCGCGAGCTTTCTATGGCTACACCTTC.

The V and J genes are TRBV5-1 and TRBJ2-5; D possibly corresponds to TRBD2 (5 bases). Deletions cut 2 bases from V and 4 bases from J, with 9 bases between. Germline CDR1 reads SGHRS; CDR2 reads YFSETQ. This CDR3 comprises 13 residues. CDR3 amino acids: CASSFMAGETQYF. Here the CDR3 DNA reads TGCGCCAGCAGCTTCATGGCGGGAGAGACCCAGTACTTC.

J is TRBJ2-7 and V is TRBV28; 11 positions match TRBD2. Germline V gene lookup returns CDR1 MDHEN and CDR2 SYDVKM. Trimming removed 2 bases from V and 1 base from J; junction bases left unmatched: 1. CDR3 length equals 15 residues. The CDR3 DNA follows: TGTGCCAGCAGTTTAGCTAGCGGGGGGTCCTACGAGCAGTACTTC. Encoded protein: CASSLASGGSYEQYF.